The clone carrying this T cell receptor beta chain has a single count. Data came from immunoSEQ multiplex PCR; TCRdb stores just in-frame clones and leaves some out. This sample has 250,000 to 300,000 clones, with 70% to 90% found just once. The data were obtained in a study of blood T cell repertoires in COVID-19. This clonotype was obtained from a woman aged 70 to 79 with acute or convalescent COVID-19. What was sequenced was peripheral blood.

The CDR3 is CASSLRGIETQYF. CDR3 DNA sequence: TGTGCCAGCAGCTTGAGGGGTATAGAGACCCAGTACTTC. This chain links TRBV5-4 with TRBJ2-5; perhaps TRBD1 as D (5 bases). The V end lost 1 base, the J end lost 4 bases, and 8 bases lay between the germline ends. This CDR3 comprises 13 residues. The germline gives CDR1 SGHNT, CDR2 YYREEE (reference sequence).